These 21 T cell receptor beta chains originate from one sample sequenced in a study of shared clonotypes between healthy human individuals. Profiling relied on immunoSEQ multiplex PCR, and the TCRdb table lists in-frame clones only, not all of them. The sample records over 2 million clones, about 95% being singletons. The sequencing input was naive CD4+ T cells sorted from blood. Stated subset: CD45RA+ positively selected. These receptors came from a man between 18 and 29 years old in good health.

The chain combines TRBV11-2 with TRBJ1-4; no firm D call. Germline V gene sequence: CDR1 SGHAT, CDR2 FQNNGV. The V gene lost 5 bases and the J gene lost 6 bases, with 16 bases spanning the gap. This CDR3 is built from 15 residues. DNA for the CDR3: TGTGCCAGCAGCCCGGGGATAAAGGGCGATGAAAAACTGTTTTTT. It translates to CASSPGIKGDEKLFF.

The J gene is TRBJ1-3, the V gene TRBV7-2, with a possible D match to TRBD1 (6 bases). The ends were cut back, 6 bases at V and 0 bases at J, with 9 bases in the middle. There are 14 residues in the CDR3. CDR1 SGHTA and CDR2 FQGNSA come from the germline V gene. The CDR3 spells CASRGGGSGNTIYF. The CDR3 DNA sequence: TGTGCCAGCAGAGGGGGGGGCTCTGGAAACACCATATATTTT.

CDR3: CSVERGTTSTDTQYF. CDR3 nucleotides: TGCAGCGTTGAGAGGGGGACTACTAGCACAGATACGCAGTATTTT. The rearrangement links TRBV29-1 to TRBJ2-3; weak D call: TRBD2 (7 bases). Trimming pared 3 bases from V and 0 bases from J, leaving 13 bases between. The CDR3 is 15 amino acids. Germline V gene lookup returns CDR1 SQVTM and CDR2 ANQGSEA.

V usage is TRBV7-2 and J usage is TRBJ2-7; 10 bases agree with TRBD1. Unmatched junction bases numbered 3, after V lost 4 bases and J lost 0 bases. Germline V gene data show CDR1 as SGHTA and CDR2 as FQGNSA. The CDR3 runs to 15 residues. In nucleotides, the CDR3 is TGTGCCAGCAGCTGGGACAGGGGCTCCTCCTACGAGCAGTACTTC. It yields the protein CASSWDRGSSYEQYF.

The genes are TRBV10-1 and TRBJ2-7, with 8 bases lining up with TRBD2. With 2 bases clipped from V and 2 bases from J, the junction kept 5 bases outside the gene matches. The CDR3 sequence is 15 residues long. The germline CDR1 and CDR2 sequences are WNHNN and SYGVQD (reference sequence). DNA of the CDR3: TGCGCCAGCAGTGAGGCTGCGGGGGGAGCCTACGAGCAGTACTTC. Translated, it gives CASSEAAGGAYEQYF.

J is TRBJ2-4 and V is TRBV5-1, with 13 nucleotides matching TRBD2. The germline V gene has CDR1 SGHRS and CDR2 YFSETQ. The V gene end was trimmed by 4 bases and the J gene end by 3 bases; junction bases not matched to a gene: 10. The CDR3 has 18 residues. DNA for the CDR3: TGCGCCAGCAGCGCAAGGACTAGCGGGGGCTACAGCAAAAACATTCAGTACTTC. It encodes CASSARTSGGYSKNIQYF.

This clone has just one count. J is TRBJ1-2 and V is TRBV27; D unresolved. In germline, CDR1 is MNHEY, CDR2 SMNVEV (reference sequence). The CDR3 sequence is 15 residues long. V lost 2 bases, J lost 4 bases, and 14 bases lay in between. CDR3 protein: CASSLSTAGRYGYTF. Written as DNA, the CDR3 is TGTGCCAGCAGTTTAAGCACCGCCGGGCGCTATGGCTACACCTTC.

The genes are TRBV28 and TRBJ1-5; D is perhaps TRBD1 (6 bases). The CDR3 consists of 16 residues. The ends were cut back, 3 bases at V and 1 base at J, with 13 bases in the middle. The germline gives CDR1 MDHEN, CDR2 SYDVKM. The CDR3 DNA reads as TGTGCCAGCAGTTTCGGGGGGGCGCCGAGCAATCAGCCCCAGCATTTT. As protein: CASSFGGAPSNQPQHF.

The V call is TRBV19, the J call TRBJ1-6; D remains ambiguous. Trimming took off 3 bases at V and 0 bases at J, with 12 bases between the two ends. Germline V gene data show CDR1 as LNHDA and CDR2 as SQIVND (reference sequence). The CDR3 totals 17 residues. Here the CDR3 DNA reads TGTGCCAGTAGTATGATCCCAGCGAGCTCCTATAATTCACCCCTCCACTTT. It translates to CASSMIPASSYNSPLHF.

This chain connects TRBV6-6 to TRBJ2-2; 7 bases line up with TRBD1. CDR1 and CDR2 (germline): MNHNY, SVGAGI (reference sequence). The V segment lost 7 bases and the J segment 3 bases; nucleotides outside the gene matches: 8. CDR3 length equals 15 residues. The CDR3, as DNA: TGTGCCAGCATCCCCGACAGGGTATACACCGGGGAGCTGTTTTTT. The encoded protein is CASIPDRVYTGELFF.

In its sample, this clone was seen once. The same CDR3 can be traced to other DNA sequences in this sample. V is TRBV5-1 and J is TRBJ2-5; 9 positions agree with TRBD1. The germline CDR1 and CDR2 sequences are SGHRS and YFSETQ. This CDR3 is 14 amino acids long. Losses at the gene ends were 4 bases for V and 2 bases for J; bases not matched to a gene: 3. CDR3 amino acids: CASSLGTGQETQYF. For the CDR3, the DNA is TGCGCCAGCAGCCTAGGGACAGGGCAAGAGACCCAGTACTTC.

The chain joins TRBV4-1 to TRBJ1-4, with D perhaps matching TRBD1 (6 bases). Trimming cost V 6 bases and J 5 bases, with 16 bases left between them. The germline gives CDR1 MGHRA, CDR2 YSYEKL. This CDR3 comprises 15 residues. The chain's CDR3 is CASRLIGGRNEKLFF. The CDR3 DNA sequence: TGCGCCAGCAGGCTTATCGGGGGCAGGAATGAAAAACTGTTTTTT.

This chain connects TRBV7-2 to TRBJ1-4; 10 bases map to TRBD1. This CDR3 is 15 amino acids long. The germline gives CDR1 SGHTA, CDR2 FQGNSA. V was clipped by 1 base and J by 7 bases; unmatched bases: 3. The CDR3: CASSLEGTGVEKLFF. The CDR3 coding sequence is TGTGCCAGCAGCTTAGAAGGGACAGGGGTTGAAAAACTGTTTTTT.

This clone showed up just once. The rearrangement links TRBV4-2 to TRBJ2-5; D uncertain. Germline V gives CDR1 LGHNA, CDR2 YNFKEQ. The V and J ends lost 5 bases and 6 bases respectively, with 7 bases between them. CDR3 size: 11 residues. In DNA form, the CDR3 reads TGTGCCAGCAGCTTGGTTCAGACCCAGTACTTC. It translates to CASSLVQTQYF.

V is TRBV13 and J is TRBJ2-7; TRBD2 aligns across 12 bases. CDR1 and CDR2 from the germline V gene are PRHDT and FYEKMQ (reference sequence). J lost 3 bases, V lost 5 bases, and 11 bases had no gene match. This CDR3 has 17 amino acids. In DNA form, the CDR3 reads TGTGCCAGCAGCCCAGGACTAGCGGGGATAAAGGGCTACGAGCAGTACTTC. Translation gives CASSPGLAGIKGYEQYF.

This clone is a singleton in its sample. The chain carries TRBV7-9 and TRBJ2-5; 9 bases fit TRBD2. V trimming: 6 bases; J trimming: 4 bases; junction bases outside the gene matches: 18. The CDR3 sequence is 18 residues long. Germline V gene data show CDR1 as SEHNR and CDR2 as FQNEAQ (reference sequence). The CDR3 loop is CASRQAHSGGGIGETQYF. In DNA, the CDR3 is TGTGCCAGCAGGCAAGCCCATAGCGGGGGCGGGATAGGAGAGACCCAGTACTTC.

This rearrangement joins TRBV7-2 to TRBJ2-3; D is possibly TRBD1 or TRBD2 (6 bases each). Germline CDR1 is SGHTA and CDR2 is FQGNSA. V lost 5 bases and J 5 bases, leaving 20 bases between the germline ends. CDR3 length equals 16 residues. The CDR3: CASSPGVGAEGDTQYF. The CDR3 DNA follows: TGTGCCAGCAGCCCCGGGGTGGGGGCGGAGGGAGATACGCAGTATTTT.

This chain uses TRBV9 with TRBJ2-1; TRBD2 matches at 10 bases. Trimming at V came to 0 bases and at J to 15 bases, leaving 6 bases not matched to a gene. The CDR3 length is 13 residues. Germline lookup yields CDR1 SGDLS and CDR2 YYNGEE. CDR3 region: CASSVEDSGRRFF. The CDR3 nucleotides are TGTGCCAGCAGCGTAGAGGATAGCGGGAGGCGGTTCTTC. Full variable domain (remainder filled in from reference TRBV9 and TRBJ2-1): DSGVTQTPKHLITATGQRVTLRCSPRSGDLSVYWYQQSLDQGLQFLIQYYNGEERAKGNILERFSAQQFPDLHSELNLSSLELGDSALYFCASSVEDSGRRFFGPGTRLTVL.

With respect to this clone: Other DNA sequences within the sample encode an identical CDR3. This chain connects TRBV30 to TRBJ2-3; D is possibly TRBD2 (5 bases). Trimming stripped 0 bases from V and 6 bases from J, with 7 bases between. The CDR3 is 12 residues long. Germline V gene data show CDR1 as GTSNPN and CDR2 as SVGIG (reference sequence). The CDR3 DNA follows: TGTGCCTGGAGTGTCCTAGCCGATACGCAGTATTTT. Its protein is CAWSVLADTQYF.

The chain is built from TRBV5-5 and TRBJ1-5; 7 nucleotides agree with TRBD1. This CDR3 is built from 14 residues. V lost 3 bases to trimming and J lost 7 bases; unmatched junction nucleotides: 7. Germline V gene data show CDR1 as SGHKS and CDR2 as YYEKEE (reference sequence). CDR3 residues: CASSSGQAGQPQHF. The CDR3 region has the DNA TGTGCCAGCAGCTCAGGACAGGCTGGACAGCCCCAGCATTTT.

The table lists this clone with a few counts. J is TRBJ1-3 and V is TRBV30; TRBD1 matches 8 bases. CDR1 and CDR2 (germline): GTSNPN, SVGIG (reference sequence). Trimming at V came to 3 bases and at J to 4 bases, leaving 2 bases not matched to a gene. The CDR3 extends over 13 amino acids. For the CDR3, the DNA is TGTGCCTGGAGACAGGGGGTCGGAAACACCATATATTTT. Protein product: CAWRQGVGNTIYF.